The present TCR beta chain was sequenced within a study of vaccination and CD4 T cells after COVID-19 (dated by TCRdb to the early 2020s). In terms of the full investigation: Convalescent patients had a positive SARS-CoV-2 result on nasal swab PCR, and of these patients, fewer than ten had mild disease and one had severe disease. Participants got two doses of the Pfizer-BioNTech BNT162b2 vaccine (n=8) or two doses of the Moderna mRNA-1273 vaccine (n=2). In control cultures, a CEFX viral epitope pool was used as positive control, an HIV-1 Nef peptide pool was used as negative control, or no peptide was added. Post-vaccine blood samples were obtained a median of about 77 days after the second vaccine dose, with a range of roughly 14 to 241 days. Six males and four females were included in the convalescent cohort, with two Hispanic individuals, seven Caucasians, two Asians and one multiracial person represented. Post-COVID blood samples were collected from convalescent patients a median of roughly 100 days after diagnosis, with a range of about 30 to 170 days. For stimulating the cultures, overlapping spike peptide pools were used, derived from SARS-CoV-2 as well as from the common cold coronaviruses HCoV-NL63, HCoV-OC43 and HCoV-229E. In around nine COVID-19 convalescent patients and 4 infection-naive healthy vaccine recipients, the spike-specific CD4+ TCR repertoire before mRNA vaccination was compared with the repertoire after mRNA vaccination. Overall study results and their limits: The median number of SARS-CoV-2-reactive clonotypes rose from under 25 after infection to 30 to 45 after vaccination, but the change was not significant. In convalescent patients, nearly all vaccine-specific clones (304 of 307) were found to be mono-reactive for SARS-CoV-2 spike rather than cross-reactive with common cold coronaviruses. Only a relatively small number of convalescent patients were included in the study, and early timepoints following natural infection were not analyzed. In convalescent patients, a median 86.3% of post-vaccine SARS-CoV-2-reactive clones were detected only after vaccination, suggesting vaccine-specific priming.

Receptors were amplified or captured by PCR. DNA from cultured CD4+ T cells was subjected to TCR sequencing with the Oncomine TCR Beta short-read assay at the Johns Hopkins FTIC core. The QIAamp micro DNA kit was used to extract genomic DNA from the cultured CD4+ T cells. Oncomine TCR Beta libraries from cultured CD4+ T cells were pooled with unique dual indexes and sequenced on an Illumina iSeq 100. On the authors' methods: Non-productive sequences were filtered out, and CDR3s that did not start with C, did not end with F or W, or were shorter than 7 amino acids were discarded. Antigen-specific clonotypes were identified using the MANAFEST web application through comparison of peptide-stimulated wells with reference and other culture wells. An FDR below 0.05, an odds ratio above 5, and a productive frequency above 0.1% in at least two of three replicate wells were required for clones to be considered positive. A clonotype was classed as cross-reactive if the clonotype showed significant expansion both in SARS-CoV-2 spike wells and in at least one common cold coronavirus spike condition. Similarity between CDR3 sequences was evaluated in R version 3.6.1 using Levenshtein distances (stringdist) and unrooted phylogenetic trees (ape). TCRdb passed the public sequencing reads through fastp at Q25 and MiXCR, retaining productive beta sequences. CDR3 protein duplicates are merged, each entry listing the most common genes and DNA. V and J calls and clone size were set by TCRdb, not the authors. The sample has thousands of distinct CDR3 sequences on record, about half of them singletons. Approximately 8.5% of the sample goes to the ten largest clones.

Per the publication, the treatment or condition label means: approximately 9-day PBMC culture with coronavirus spike peptide pools or control peptides (ViraFEST assay). The ViraFEST assay, used in the study, expanded antigen-specific T cells with peptide pools and then identified the expanded clonotypes through TCR sequencing. The positive SARS-CoV-2 PCR tests of the convalescent patients were dated from March to December 2020, before the Alpha, Beta and Delta variants emerged in the United States. Each well held approximately 2 million PBMCs cultured in IMDM containing roughly 5.4% human AB serum and approximately 9.8 IU/ml IL-2, with 9 to 10 ug/ml peptide pools added. On days 3 and 7, half of the culture medium was replaced with fresh IL-2-containing medium. CD4+ T cells were isolated after 10 days of culture through negative selection using the EasySep CD4+ T cell isolation kit. Ficoll-Paque Plus gradient centrifugation was used to isolate PBMCs from whole blood, and the isolated PBMCs were then either used fresh or cryopreserved at -140C. In general, triplicate wells were set up for every culture condition.

Regarding this clonotype: Its antigen is still unknown. The input lacks base qualities; no much larger clone sits a single base away.

The sequencing sample was made of CD4+ T cells from blood, cultured in vitro. The clonotype comes from a human donor who had recovered from COVID-19.

The bases read TGCAGTGCTAGAGAGGGGGCAAATTCACCCCTCCACTTT. Translated, this gives CSAREGANSPLHF. The chain joins TRBV20-1 to TRBJ1-6; TRBD1 could be the D gene, as 6 bases match. CDR1 DFQATT and CDR2 SNEGSKA are derived from the germline V gene (reference sequence). The CDR3, from cysteine to phenylalanine, totals 13 residues. The DNA shown is the 39-base CDR3, in frame from base 1. V loses 0 bases of germline sequence and J loses 7 bases, and the interval between the two ends is 7 bases.